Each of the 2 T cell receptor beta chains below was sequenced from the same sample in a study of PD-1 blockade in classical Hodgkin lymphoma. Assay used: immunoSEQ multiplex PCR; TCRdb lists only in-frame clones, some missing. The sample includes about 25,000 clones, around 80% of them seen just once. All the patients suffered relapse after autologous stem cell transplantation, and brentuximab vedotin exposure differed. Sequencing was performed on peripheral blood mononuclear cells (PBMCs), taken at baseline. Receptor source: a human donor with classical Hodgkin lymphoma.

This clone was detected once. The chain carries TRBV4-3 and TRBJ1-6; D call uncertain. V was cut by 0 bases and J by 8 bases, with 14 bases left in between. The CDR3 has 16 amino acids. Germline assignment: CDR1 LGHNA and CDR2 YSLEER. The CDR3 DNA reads TGCGCCAGCAGCCAAGAACGTCCCGAGATCCATTCACCCCTCCACTTT. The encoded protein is CASSQERPEIHSPLHF.

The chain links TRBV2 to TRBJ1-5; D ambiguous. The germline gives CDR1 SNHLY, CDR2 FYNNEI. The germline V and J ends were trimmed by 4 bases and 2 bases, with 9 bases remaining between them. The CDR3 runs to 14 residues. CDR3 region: CASSGMRGNQPQHF. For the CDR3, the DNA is TGTGCCAGCAGTGGAATGAGGGGCAATCAGCCCCAGCATTTT.